The 9 T cell receptor beta chains in this list originate from one sample, sequenced in a study of blood T cell repertoires in COVID-19. Generated by immunoSEQ multiplex PCR, the TCRdb table keeps only in-frame clones and is missing some. The sample carries about 210,000 clones, 87% recorded once. Input material: PBMCs or T cells enriched from blood (not recorded which). The source of these receptors is a man between 18 and 29 years old with acute COVID-19.

This chain uses TRBV6-5 with TRBJ1-2; TRBD1 aligns across 8 bases. The CDR3 covers 13 residues. With V trimmed by 8 bases and J by 7 bases, 9 bases remained unmatched. In germline, CDR1 is MNHEY, CDR2 SVGAGI. The CDR3 loop is CASRADRVSGYTF. The DNA of the CDR3 is TGTGCCAGCCGGGCGGACAGGGTTTCTGGCTACACCTTC.

The chain couples TRBV6-5 to TRBJ1-1; 7 bases agree with TRBD1. The junction had 8 bases not matched to a gene; V was cut back by 3 bases and J by 4 bases. Germline CDR1 MNHEY, CDR2 SVGAGI. The CDR3 has 15 residues. CDR3 sequence reads: CASSYSTGAATEAFF. For the CDR3, the DNA is TGTGCCAGCAGTTATTCTACAGGGGCGGCCACTGAAGCTTTCTTT.

The chain combines TRBV2 with TRBJ2-1; D uncertain. Per germline, CDR1 SNHLY and CDR2 FYNNEI. The CDR3 totals 14 residues. V lost 6 bases and J lost 4, with 13 bases in between. This CDR3 is CASRDSQYYNEQFF. CDR3 bases: TGTGCCAGCAGGGATAGCCAATATTACAATGAGCAGTTCTTC.

Of note for this clone: This CDR3 is also generated by other DNA sequences in the sample. The genes are TRBV27 and TRBJ2-7; no reliable D call. There are 14 residues in the CDR3. Trimming pared 4 bases from V and 0 bases from J, leaving 10 bases between. Looked up from germline, CDR1 is MNHEY and CDR2 is SMNVEV (reference sequence). The CDR3 DNA sequence: TGTGCCAGCAGTTACGGCGGAAGCTCCTACGAGCAGTACTTC. This codes for CASSYGGSSYEQYF.

CDR3 residues: CASTPDTYQETQYF. The CDR3, as DNA: TGTGCCAGCACCCCGGACACGTACCAAGAGACCCAGTACTTC. The chain employs TRBV28 and TRBJ2-5, with D possibly matching TRBD1 (5 bases). The germline CDR1 and CDR2 sequences are MDHEN and SYDVKM. The CDR3 is 14 amino acids. V gave up 7 bases and J gave up 0 bases, with 12 bases separating them.

The chain carries TRBV5-1 and TRBJ2-2, with 9 bases identical to TRBD2. The V segment lost 0 bases and the J segment 6 bases; nucleotides outside the gene matches: 6. CDR3 length: 16 amino acids. Germline V lookup: CDR1 SGHRS, CDR2 YFSETQ. CDR3 sequence: CASSLVAGGPSGELFF. CDR3 DNA sequence: TGCGCCAGCAGCTTGGTGGCGGGAGGGCCCTCCGGGGAGCTGTTTTTT.

V is TRBV27 and J is TRBJ1-4; 8 bases agree with TRBD1. Germline V CDR1 and CDR2: MNHEY, SMNVEV (reference sequence). The CDR3 sequence is 15 residues long. With 6 bases clipped from V and 7 bases from J, the junction kept 10 bases outside the gene matches. The CDR3 region is CASSYKQGGGEKLFF. In DNA, the CDR3 is TGTGCCAGCAGCTATAAACAGGGGGGAGGTGAAAAACTGTTTTTT. Full variable domain (remainder filled in from reference TRBV27 and TRBJ1-4): EAQVTQNPRYLITVTGKKLTVTCSQNMNHEYMSWYRQDPGLGLRQIYYSMNVEVTDKGDVPEGYKVSRKEKRNFPLILESPSPNQTSLYFCASSYKQGGGEKLFFGSGTQLSVL.

This clone has just one count. This chain links TRBV28 with TRBJ1-2, with TRBD1 identical over 7 bases. CDR3 length equals 13 residues. Germline CDR1 reads MDHEN; CDR2 reads SYDVKM. V shed 5 bases and J 9 bases; nucleotides not matched to a gene: 9. The CDR3 loop is CASSMGQSVRYTF. The CDR3 bases are TGTGCCAGCAGTATGGGACAGTCCGTCCGCTACACCTTC.

The chain recombines TRBV3-1 (or the pseudogene TRBV3-2) with TRBJ2-1, with D perhaps TRBD1 (6 bases). The CDR3 runs 15 residues. Looked up from germline, CDR1 is LGHDT and CDR2 is YNNKEL (reference sequence). V was trimmed by 3 bases and J by 7 bases, leaving 16 bases between them. DNA of the CDR3: TGTGCCAGCAGCCACCCGACAGGAACGGAGAATGAGCAGTTCTTC. Residues: CASSHPTGTENEQFF.